The clone carrying this T cell receptor beta chain was counted a few times. Its specificity is unknown. The CDR3 runs to 15 residues. V was cut by 3 bases and J by 1 base, with 13 bases left in between. The germline gives CDR1 SGHRS, CDR2 YFSETQ. The sample is drawn from a study of T-cell reconstitution after alpha-beta-depleted transplantation in children. General observations from the study: Some patients' high day-60 TCRbeta diversity was attributed to recipient cells surviving conditioning.

Preparation of the TCRbeta library used unique molecular identifiers. TCRdb reprocessed the PCR reads with MiXCR, giving one entry per CDR3 protein. Found here are 750,000 to 950,000 distinct CDR3 sequences, 15% to 20% of them singletons; the top ten hold about 5%. The receptor comes from a male patient aged 10 to 17 who had a stem cell transplant for acute lymphoblastic leukemia, so the T cells may come from the graft donor. Material: PBMCs, mostly from graft donor cells, obtained 360 days after TCRalphabeta/CD19-depleted stem cell transplant. This chain connects TRBV5-1 to TRBJ1-2; D perhaps matches TRBD1 (5 bases). The CDR3: CASSSGTAFNYGYTF. DNA for the CDR3: TGCGCCAGCAGCTCCGGGACGGCCTTTAACTATGGCTACACCTTC.